This TCR beta chain was identified in a study of T cell clones after liver transplantation. In the study overall: Timepoints were pre-transplant, pre-withdrawal, and after withdrawal was completed or failed. The study's findings and limits: Compared with third party-reactive sequences, donor-reactive ones declined more, independent of withdrawal success.

Remarks on this clone: Its antigen is unknown.

The CDR3 sequence is 14 residues long. V was clipped by 2 bases and J by 5 bases, with 12 bases between them. Per germline, CDR1 MNHEY and CDR2 SVGAGI. TCRdb keeps only in-frame clones here, not all; method: immunoSEQ multiplex PCR. The sample has 85,000 to 130,000 clones; approximately 78% are singletons. The source material was CD4+ T cells from blood, sampled before liver transplant. This chain uses TRBV6-5 with TRBJ1-2; no clear D gene. The receptor's source is a human donor who received a liver transplant. CDR3 DNA: TGTGCCAGCAGTTACACTCCCACGGGATATGGCTACACCTTC. Residues: CASSYTPTGYGYTF.